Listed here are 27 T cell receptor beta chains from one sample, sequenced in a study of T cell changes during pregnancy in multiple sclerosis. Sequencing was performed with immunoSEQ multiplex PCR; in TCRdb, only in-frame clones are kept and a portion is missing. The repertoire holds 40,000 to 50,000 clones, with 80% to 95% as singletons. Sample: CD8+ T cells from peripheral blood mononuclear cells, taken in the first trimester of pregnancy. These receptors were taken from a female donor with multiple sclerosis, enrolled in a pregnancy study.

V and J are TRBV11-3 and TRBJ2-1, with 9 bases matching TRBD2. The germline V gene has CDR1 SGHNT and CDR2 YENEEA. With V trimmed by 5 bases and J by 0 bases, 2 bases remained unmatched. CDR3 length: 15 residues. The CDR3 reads CASSLSGSSYNEQFF. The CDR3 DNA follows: TGTGCCAGCAGCCTTAGCGGGAGCTCCTACAATGAGCAGTTCTTC. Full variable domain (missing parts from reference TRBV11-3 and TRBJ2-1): EAGVVQSPRYKIIEKKQPVAFWCNPISGHNTLYWYLQNLGQGPELLIRYENEEAVDDSQLPKDRFSAERLKGVDSTLKIQPAELGDSAVYLCASSLSGSSYNEQFFGPGTRLTVL.

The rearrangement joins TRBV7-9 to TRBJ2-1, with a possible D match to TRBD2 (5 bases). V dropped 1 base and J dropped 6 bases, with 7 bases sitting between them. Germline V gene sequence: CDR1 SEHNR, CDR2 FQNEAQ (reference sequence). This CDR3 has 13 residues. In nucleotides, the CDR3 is TGTGCCAGCAGCTTAGGTGGGAGCAATGAGCAGTTCTTC. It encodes CASSLGGSNEQFF.

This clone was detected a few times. CDR3: CSVTGQNTEAFF. CDR3 nucleotide sequence: TGCAGCGTCACGGGACAGAACACTGAAGCTTTCTTT. The rearrangement links TRBV29-1 to TRBJ1-1; D may be TRBD1 (6 bases). CDR1 is SQVTM and CDR2 is ANQGSEA in the germline V gene. The CDR3 covers 12 residues. Deletions cut 6 bases from V and 1 base from J, with 9 bases between.

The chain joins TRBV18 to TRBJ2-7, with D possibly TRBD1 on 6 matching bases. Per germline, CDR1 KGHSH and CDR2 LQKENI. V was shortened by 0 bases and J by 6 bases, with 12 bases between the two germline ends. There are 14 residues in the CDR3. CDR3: CASSPPNRESEQYF. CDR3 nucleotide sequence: TGTGCCAGCTCACCACCAAACAGGGAATCCGAGCAGTACTTC.

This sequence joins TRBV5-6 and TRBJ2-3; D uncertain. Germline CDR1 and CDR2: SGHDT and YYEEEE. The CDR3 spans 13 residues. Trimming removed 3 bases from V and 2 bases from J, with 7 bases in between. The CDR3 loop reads CASSSDSTDTQYF. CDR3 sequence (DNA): TGTGCCAGCAGCTCAGATTCCACAGATACGCAGTATTTT.

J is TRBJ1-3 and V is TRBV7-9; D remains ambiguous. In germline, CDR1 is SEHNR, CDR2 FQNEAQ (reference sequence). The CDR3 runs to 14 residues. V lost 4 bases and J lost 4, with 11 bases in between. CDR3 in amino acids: CASSSLHGGNTIYF. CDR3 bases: TGTGCCAGCAGCTCTTTACACGGGGGAAACACCATATATTTT.

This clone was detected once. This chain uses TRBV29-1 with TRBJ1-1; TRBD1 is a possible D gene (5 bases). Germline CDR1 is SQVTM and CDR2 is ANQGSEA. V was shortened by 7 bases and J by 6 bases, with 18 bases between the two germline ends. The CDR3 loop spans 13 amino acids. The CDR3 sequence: CSGTGGFRAEAFF. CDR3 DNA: TGCAGCGGAACCGGGGGGTTTCGAGCTGAAGCTTTCTTT.

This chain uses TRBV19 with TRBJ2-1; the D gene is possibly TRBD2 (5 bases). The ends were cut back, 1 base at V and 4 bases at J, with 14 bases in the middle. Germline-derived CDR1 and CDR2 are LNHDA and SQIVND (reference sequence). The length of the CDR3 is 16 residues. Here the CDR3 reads CASSIASGPVYNEQFF. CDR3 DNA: TGTGCCAGTAGTATAGCCAGCGGACCAGTTTACAATGAGCAGTTCTTC.

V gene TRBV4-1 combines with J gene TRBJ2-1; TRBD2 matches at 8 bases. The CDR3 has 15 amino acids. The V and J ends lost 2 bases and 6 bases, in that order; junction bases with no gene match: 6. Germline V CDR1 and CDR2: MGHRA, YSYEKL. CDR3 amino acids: CASSQSGGAANEQFF. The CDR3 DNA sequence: TGCGCCAGCAGCCAAAGCGGGGGAGCAGCCAATGAGCAGTTCTTC.

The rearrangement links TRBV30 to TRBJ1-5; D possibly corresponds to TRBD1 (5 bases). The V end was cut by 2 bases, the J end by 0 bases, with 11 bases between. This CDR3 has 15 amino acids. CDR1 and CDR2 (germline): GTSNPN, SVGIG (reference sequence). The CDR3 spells CAWSTGPNSNQPQHF. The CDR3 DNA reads TGTGCCTGGAGTACAGGACCAAATAGCAATCAGCCCCAGCATTTT.

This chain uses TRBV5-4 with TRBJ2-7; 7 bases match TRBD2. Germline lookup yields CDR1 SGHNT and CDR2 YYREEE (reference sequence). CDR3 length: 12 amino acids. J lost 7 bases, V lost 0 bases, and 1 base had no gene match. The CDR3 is CASSLGAGEQYF. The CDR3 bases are TGTGCCAGCAGCTTGGGAGCGGGGGAGCAGTACTTC.

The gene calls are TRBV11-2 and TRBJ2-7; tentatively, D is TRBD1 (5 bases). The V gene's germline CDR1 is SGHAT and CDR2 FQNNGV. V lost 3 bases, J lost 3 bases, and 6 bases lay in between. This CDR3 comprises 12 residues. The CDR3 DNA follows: TGTGCCAGCAGCTTCGACAGCTACGAGCAGTACTTC. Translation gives CASSFDSYEQYF.

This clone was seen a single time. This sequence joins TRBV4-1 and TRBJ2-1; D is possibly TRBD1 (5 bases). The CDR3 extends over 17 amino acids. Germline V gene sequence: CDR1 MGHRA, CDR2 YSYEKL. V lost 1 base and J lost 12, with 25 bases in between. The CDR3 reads CASSQGTDTAFEKGQFF. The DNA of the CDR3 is TGCGCCAGCAGCCAAGGTACGGACACCGCCTTCGAGAAGGGGCAGTTCTTC.

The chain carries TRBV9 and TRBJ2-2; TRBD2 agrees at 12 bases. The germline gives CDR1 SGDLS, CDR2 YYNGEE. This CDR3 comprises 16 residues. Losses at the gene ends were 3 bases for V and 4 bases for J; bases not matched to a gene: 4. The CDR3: CASSGLAGESTGELFF. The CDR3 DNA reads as TGTGCCAGCAGCGGACTAGCGGGGGAATCCACCGGGGAGCTGTTTTTT.

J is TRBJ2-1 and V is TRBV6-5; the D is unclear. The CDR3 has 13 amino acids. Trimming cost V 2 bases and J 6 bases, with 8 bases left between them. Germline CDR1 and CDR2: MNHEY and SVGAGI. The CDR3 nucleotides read TGTGCCAGCAGTTACCCTGACTTCAATGAGCAGTTCTTC. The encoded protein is CASSYPDFNEQFF.

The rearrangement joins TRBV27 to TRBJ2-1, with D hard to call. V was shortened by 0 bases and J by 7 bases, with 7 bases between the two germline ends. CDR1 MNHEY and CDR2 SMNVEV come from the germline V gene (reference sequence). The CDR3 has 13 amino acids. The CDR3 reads CASSLSLVNEQFF. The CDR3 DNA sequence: TGTGCCAGCAGTTTATCTTTAGTTAATGAGCAGTTCTTC.

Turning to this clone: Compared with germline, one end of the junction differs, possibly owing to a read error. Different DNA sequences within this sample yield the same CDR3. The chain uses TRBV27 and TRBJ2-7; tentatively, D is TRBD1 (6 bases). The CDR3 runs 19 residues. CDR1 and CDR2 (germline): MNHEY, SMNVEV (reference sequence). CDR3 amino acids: CASRGGWGPTIRTSYEQYF. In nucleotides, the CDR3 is TGTGCCAGCCGAGGGGGTTGGGGACCGACAATACGAACTTCCTACGAGCAGTATTTC.

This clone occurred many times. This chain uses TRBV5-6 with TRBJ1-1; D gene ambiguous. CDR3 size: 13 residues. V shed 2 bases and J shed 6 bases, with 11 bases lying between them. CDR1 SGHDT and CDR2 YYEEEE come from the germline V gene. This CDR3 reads CASSFFSAAEAFF. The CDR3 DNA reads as TGTGCCAGCAGCTTTTTTAGTGCGGCTGAAGCTTTCTTT.

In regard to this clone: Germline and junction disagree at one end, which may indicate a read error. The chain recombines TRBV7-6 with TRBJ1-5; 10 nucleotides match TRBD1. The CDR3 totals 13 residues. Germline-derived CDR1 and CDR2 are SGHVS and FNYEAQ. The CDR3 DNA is TGTGCCAGCAGTAATGCCGGGGGACAGGGGTGGGATTTT. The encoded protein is CASSNAGGQGWDF.

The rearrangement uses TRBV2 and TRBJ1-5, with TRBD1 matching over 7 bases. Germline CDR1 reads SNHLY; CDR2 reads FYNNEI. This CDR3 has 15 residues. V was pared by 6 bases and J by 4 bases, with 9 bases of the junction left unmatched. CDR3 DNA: TGTGCCAGCAGGACAACAGGGGAAGGGAATCAGCCCCAGCATTTT. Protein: CASRTTGEGNQPQHF.

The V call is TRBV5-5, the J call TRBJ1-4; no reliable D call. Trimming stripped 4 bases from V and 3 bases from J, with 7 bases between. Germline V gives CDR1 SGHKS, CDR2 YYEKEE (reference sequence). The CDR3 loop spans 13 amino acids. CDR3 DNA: TGTGCCAGCAGCAGAGGGCCTAATGAAAAACTGTTTTTT. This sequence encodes CASSRGPNEKLFF.

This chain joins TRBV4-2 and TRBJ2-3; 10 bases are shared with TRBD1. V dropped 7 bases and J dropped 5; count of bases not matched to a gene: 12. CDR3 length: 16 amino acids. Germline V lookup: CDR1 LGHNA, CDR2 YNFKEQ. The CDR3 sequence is CASTNNDRGRRDTQYF. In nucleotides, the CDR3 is TGTGCCAGCACCAATAATGACAGGGGGCGCAGAGATACGCAGTATTTT.

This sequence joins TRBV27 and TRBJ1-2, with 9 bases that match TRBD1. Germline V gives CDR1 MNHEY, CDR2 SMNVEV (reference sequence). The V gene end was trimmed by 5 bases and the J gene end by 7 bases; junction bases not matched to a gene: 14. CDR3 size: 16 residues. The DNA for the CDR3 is TGTGCCAGCAGTCCAGACCCTTCGGACAGGGGAATTGGCTACACCTTC. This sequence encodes CASSPDPSDRGIGYTF.

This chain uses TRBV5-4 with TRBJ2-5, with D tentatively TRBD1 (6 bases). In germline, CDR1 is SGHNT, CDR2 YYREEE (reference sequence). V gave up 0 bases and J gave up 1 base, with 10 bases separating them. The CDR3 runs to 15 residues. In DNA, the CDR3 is TGTGCCAGCAGCTTGGTGGGGGCCGGCCAAGAGACCCAGTACTTC. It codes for CASSLVGAGQETQYF.

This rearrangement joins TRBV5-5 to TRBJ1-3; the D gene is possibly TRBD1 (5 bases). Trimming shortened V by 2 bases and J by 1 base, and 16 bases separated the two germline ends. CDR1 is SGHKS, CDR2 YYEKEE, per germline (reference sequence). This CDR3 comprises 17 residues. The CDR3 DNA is TGTGCCAGCAGCTTTGCCCCAGGGCTCCAATCTGGAAACACCATATATTTT. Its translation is CASSFAPGLQSGNTIYF.

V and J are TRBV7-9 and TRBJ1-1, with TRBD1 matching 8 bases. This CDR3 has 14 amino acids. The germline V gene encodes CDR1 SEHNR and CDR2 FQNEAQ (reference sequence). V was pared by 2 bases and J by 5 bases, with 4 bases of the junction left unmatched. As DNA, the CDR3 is TGTGCCAGCAGCTTATCAGGGGGCAGGACTGAAGCTTTCTTT. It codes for CASSLSGGRTEAFF.

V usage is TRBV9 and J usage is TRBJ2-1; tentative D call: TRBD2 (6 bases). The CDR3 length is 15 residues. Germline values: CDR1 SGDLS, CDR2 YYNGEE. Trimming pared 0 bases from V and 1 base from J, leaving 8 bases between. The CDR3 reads CASSVERGSYNEQFF. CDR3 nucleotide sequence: TGTGCCAGCAGCGTAGAACGGGGGTCCTACAATGAGCAGTTCTTC.